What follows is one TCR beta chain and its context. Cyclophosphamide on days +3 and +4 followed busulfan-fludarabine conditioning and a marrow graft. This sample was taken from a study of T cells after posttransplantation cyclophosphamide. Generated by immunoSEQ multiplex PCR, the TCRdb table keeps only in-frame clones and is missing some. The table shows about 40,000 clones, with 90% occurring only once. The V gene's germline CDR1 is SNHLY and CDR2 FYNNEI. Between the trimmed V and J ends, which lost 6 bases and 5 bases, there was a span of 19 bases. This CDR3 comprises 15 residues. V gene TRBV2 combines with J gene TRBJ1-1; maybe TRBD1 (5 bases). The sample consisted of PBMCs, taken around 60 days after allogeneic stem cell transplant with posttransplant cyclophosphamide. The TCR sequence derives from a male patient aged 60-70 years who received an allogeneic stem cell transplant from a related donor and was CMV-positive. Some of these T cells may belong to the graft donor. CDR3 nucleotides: TGTGCCAGCAGCGAAAGGGGACCCGGGGGGACTGAAGCTTTCTTT. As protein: CASSERGPGGTEAFF.